This is a list of T cell receptor beta chains from one sample in a study of T cell responses to AZD1222 COVID-19 vaccine. Some clones are missing from TCRdb's copy, which holds only in-frame ones; the method was immunoSEQ multiplex PCR. The profile shows 120,000 or so clones, roughly 90% of them singletons. Sample: peripheral blood, taken on day 0 of AZD1222 vaccination. The receptor source for this set is an adult in good health. The CDR3 runs from the conserved cysteine through the conserved F or W. Each record gives: D gene, clone size, V gene, J gene, CDR3 protein, CDR3 DNA. D genes are given only for firm matches. Size is stated for part of the rows, as once, few or many counts, or as a class when the clone is expanded.

>-|-|TRBV20-1|TRBJ1-2
CSASGTRGYTF
TGCAGTGCTAGCGGGACTCGCGGCTACACCTTC
>-|-|TRBV30|TRBJ2-2
CAWSIPPGAGELFF
TGTGCCTGGAGTATCCCGCCGGGAGCCGGGGAGCTGTTTTTT
>-|-|TRBV29-1|TRBJ1-3
CSVETLAGNTIYF
TGCAGCGTTGAGACACTCGCTGGAAACACCATATATTTT
>-|-|TRBV5-8|TRBJ2-7
CASSLGQHSSYEQYF
TGTGCCAGCAGCTTGGGACAGCATAGCTCCTACGAGCAGTACTTC
>TRBD2|-|TRBV3-1/TRBV3-2|TRBJ2-3
CASSQIAGGPGDTQYF
TGTGCCAGCAGCCAAATTGCGGGGGGCCCGGGAGATACGCAGTATTTT
>TRBD1|-|TRBV27|TRBJ2-7
CASSLTRQGSGEQYF
TGTGCCAGCAGTCTCACCCGACAGGGTTCTGGCGAGCAGTACTTC
>TRBD1|-|TRBV30|TRBJ1-2
CAWNLRGPDYGYTF
TGTGCCTGGAATCTCAGGGGGCCAGACTATGGCTACACCTTC
>-|-|TRBV18|TRBJ1-2
CASSPPIQGNYGYTF
TGTGCCAGCTCACCACCCATCCAGGGAAACTATGGCTACACCTTC
>-|-|TRBV11-2|TRBJ2-2
CASSLGLRVDTGELFF
TGTGCCAGCAGCTTAGGTCTTAGGGTGGACACCGGGGAGCTGTTTTTT
>-|few|TRBV19|TRBJ1-4
CASSIRDKDEKLFF
TGTGCCAGTAGTATCCGAGACAAGGACGAAAAACTGTTTTTT
>-|-|TRBV3-1/TRBV3-2|TRBJ2-5
CASSQEGHGETQYF
TGTGCCAGCAGCCAAGAAGGGCACGGGGAGACCCAGTACTTC
>-|-|TRBV7-9|TRBJ1-1
CASSSRQAEAFF
TGTGCCAGCAGCTCCCGACAGGCTGAAGCTTTCTTT
>-|-|TRBV6-2/TRBV6-3|TRBJ2-1
CASSSHKQGSSYNEQFF
TGTGCCAGCAGTTCTCACAAACAGGGCAGCTCCTACAATGAGCAGTTCTTC
>-|-|TRBV9|TRBJ1-6
CASSVEQANSPLHF
TGTGCCAGCAGCGTAGAGCAGGCAAATTCACCCCTCCACTTT
>-|few|TRBV9|TRBJ1-4
CASSVGLLGQELFF
TGTGCCAGCAGCGTAGGTTTGTTGGGTCAGGAACTGTTTTTT
>-|-|TRBV2|TRBJ2-7
CASSGLRYEQYF
TGTGCCAGCAGTGGGCTACGCTACGAGCAGTACTTC
>TRBD1|-|TRBV6-5|TRBJ2-7
CASSYQDRTEQYF
TGTGCCAGCAGTTACCAGGACAGGACCGAGCAGTACTTC
>-|-|TRBV6-5|TRBJ2-2
CASSYSWRGRTGELFF
TGTGCCAGCAGTTACTCTTGGAGGGGGAGGACCGGGGAGCTGTTTTTT
>-|-|TRBV3-1/TRBV3-2|TRBJ1-3
CASSQERTGSLNTIYF
TGTGCCAGCAGCCAAGAACGGACGGGCTCTTTAAACACCATATATTTT
>TRBD2|-|TRBV7-8|TRBJ2-5
CASSLTSGVETQYF
TGTGCCAGCAGCTTAACTAGCGGGGTGGAGACCCAGTACTTC
>TRBD2|few|TRBV5-1|TRBJ2-1
CASSSGLAGMYNEQFF
TGCGCCAGCAGCTCAGGACTAGCGGGGATGTACAATGAGCAGTTCTTC
>-|-|TRBV27|TRBJ1-5
CASSLFKGLNQPQHF
TGTGCCAGCAGTTTATTCAAGGGCCTCAATCAGCCCCAGCATTTT
>TRBD2|-|TRBV7-9|TRBJ2-7
CASSLMGGLSEQYF
TGTGCCAGCAGCTTAATGGGGGGGTTAAGCGAGCAGTACTTC
>TRBD2|-|TRBV9|TRBJ2-7
CASSPSGSSYEQYF
TGTGCCAGCAGCCCTAGCGGGTCCTCCTACGAGCAGTACTTC
>-|-|TRBV30|TRBJ2-3
CAWIPGGGPHDTQYF
TGTGCCTGGATCCCCGGTGGGGGCCCACACGATACGCAGTATTTT
>TRBD1|-|TRBV24-1|TRBJ1-1
CATSDSQGSSEAFF
TGTGCCACCAGTGATTCACAGGGGAGCTCTGAAGCTTTCTTT
>-|few|TRBV7-3|TRBJ2-7
CASSPTVGVSDEQYF
TGTGCCAGCAGCCCAACGGTGGGAGTCAGCGACGAGCAGTACTTC
>-|-|TRBV6-5|TRBJ1-6
CASSYIRANSPLHF
TGTGCCAGCAGTTACATACGGGCTAATTCACCCCTCCACTTT
>-|-|TRBV15|TRBJ1-5
CATSRGGLEGNQPQHF
TGTGCCACCAGCAGAGGAGGGCTGGAAGGCAATCAGCCCCAGCATTTT
>-|-|TRBV5-6|TRBJ1-2
CASSSTNYGYTF
TGTGCCAGCAGCTCGACAAACTATGGCTACACCTTC
>TRBD1|-|TRBV9|TRBJ2-5
CASSEGDRAQETQYF
TGTGCCAGCAGCGAGGGGGACAGGGCCCAAGAGACCCAGTACTTC
>-|-|TRBV28|TRBJ2-1
CASSRGGQYNEQFF
TGTGCCAGCAGCCGCGGTGGACAGTACAATGAGCAGTTCTTC
>TRBD1|-|TRBV28|TRBJ2-1
CASSFSRDSQGSSPFF
TGTGCCAGCAGTTTCTCTCGGGACAGCCAAGGGAGTTCCCCGTTCTTC
>TRBD2|-|TRBV12-3/TRBV12-4|TRBJ2-5
CASTLGGSWDQYF
TGTGCCAGCACCTTGGGGGGGAGTTGGGACCAGTACTTC
>-|-|TRBV5-4|TRBJ2-3
CASSFPLPGQDTDTQYF
TGTGCCAGCAGCTTCCCCCTACCGGGACAAGACACAGATACGCAGTATTTT
>-|-|TRBV6-5|TRBJ2-5
CASSSDALETQYF
TGTGCCAGCAGTTCGGACGCGTTAGAGACCCAGTACTTC
>-|-|TRBV28|TRBJ1-6
CASSQTNRGSLHF
TGTGCCAGCAGCCAAACTAACCGGGGATCCCTCCACTTT
>-|-|TRBV7-8|TRBJ1-5
CASSSLGGPYSNQPQHF
TGTGCCAGCAGCTCCCTAGGGGGGCCCTATAGCAATCAGCCCCAGCATTTT
>TRBD1|-|TRBV6-5|TRBJ1-5
CASSYLGTGTQHF
TGTGCCAGCAGTTACTTAGGGACAGGGACCCAGCATTTT
>TRBD1|-|TRBV28|TRBJ1-6
CASSMGTDNSPLHF
TGTGCCAGCAGCATGGGGACAGATAATTCACCCCTCCACTTT
>TRBD2|-|TRBV2|TRBJ2-7
CASSELADEQYF
TGTGCCAGCAGTGAACTAGCGGATGAGCAGTACTTC
>-|-|TRBV21-1|TRBJ1-1
CASSRARTEAFF
TGTGCCAGCAGCAGGGCCCGGACAGAAGCTTTCTTT
>-|-|TRBV6-5|TRBJ1-2
CAAERNYGYTF
TGTGCCGCTGAGAGAAACTATGGCTACACCTTC
>TRBD1|-|TRBV27|TRBJ1-5
CASSAGGYQPQHF
TGTGCCAGCAGCGCAGGGGGGTATCAGCCCCAGCATTTT
>-|-|TRBV5-1|TRBJ2-2
CASSFGNTGELFF
TGCGCCAGCAGCTTTGGGAACACCGGGGAGCTGTTTTTT
>TRBD1|-|TRBV2|TRBJ1-1
CASSILQGGTEAFF
TGTGCCAGCAGTATCCTACAGGGGGGCACTGAAGCTTTCTTT
>-|-|TRBV4-2|TRBJ2-1
CASSKLALGDEQFF
TGTGCCAGCAGCAAGTTAGCGTTGGGCGATGAGCAGTTCTTC